This T cell receptor beta chain was sequenced during a study of control samples from healthy donors and cancer patients. Trimming stripped 4 bases from V and 2 bases from J, with 14 bases between. The germline V gene has CDR1 LGHDT and CDR2 YNNKEL (reference sequence). The CDR3 length is 15 residues. Generated by immunoSEQ multiplex PCR, the TCRdb table keeps only in-frame clones and is missing some. Of about 130,000 clones detected, around 94% appear once; the ten largest clones hold more than 13%. This TCR was sampled from a man aged 60-69 years with colorectal cancer. The sample consisted of PBMCs. The J gene is TRBJ1-2, the V gene TRBV3-1 (or the pseudogene TRBV3-2); no definite D call. The CDR3 sequence is CASSPSGIFNYGYTF. The CDR3 nucleotides are TGTGCCAGCAGCCCCTCAGGCATATTCAACTATGGCTACACCTTC.